This paragraph covers one T cell receptor beta chain sequence. This record belongs to a study of blood T cell repertoires in COVID-19. Whole-study context: Spain, Italy and the United States supplied samples that represented acute and convalescent COVID-19. The cDNA or gDNA used as material had been derived from T cells, B-cell-depleted T cells, or PBMCs.

Each recovered donor of Cohort 3 presented with two negative PCRs, clearance, or symptom resolution. Per the original data handling: Amplified reference gene primers provided the basis for estimating nucleated cell counts. Method: immunoSEQ multiplex PCR; TCRdb's copy keeps in-frame clones and lacks some. V, J and clone size are those of that table, while D and trimming were read from the DNA. The table lists 330,000 or so clones, about 88% of them singletons. Germline loops: CDR1 MNHEY, CDR2 SMNVEV (reference sequence). The V end was cut by 1 base, the J end by 6 bases, with 12 bases between. This CDR3 region has 15 residues.

V gene TRBV27 combines with J gene TRBJ2-2; a weak D match, TRBD2 (6 bases). This receptor was taken from a woman younger than 45 who had recovered from COVID-19. The sample taken for sequencing was PBMCs or T cells enriched from blood (not recorded which). The CDR3 DNA reads TGTGCCAGCAGTTTATTAGCCGGGGGACCCGGGGAGCTGTTTTTT. This sequence encodes CASSLLAGGPGELFF.